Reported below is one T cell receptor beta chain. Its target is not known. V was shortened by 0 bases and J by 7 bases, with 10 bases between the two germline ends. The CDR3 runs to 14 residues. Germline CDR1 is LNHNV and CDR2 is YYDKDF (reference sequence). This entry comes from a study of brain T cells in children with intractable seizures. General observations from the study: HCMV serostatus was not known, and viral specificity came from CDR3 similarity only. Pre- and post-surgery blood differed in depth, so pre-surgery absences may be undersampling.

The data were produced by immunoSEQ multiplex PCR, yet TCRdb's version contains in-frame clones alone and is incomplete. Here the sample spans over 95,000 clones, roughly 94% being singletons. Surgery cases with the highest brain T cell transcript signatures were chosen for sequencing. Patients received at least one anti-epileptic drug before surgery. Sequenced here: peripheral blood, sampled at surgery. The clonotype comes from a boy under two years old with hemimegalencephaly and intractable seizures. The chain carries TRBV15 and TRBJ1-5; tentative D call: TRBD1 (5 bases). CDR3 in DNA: TGTGCCACCAGCAGAGAGGGGGGTCGGCAGCCCCAGCATTTT. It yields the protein CATSREGGRQPQHF.